The subject of this entry is one T cell receptor (beta chain). This entry is derived from a study of technical replicates of blood from a few donors. Profiled with immunoSEQ multiplex PCR; TCRdb holds only in-frame clones, not every one. This table holds 95,000 to 100,000 clones, 96% found once. The clonotype comes from a human donor in good health. Specimen: T cells isolated from PBMCs.

The CDR3 DNA reads TGTGCCAGTGGGAAGACAGGGATCGATCGAACTGAAGCTTTCTTT. Protein product: CASGKTGIDRTEAFF. The chain links TRBV19 to TRBJ1-1, with 7 bases fitting TRBD1. CDR3 length: 15 residues. The germline V gene has CDR1 LNHDA and CDR2 SQIVND (reference sequence). The ends lost 8 bases at V and 5 bases at J; junction bases unmatched: 14.